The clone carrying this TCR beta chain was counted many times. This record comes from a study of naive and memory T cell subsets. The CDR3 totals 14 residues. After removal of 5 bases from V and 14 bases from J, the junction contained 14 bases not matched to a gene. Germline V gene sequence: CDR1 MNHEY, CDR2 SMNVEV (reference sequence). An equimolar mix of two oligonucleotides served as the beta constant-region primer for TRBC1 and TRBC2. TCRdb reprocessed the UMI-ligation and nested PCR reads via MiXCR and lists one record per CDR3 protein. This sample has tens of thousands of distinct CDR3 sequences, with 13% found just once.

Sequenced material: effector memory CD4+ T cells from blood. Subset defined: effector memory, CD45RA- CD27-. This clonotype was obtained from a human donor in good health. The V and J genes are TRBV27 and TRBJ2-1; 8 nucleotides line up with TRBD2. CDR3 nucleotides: TGTGCCAGCAGTCCTTACAGGGCTACCGGGGGGGAGTTCTTC. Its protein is CASSPYRATGGEFF.